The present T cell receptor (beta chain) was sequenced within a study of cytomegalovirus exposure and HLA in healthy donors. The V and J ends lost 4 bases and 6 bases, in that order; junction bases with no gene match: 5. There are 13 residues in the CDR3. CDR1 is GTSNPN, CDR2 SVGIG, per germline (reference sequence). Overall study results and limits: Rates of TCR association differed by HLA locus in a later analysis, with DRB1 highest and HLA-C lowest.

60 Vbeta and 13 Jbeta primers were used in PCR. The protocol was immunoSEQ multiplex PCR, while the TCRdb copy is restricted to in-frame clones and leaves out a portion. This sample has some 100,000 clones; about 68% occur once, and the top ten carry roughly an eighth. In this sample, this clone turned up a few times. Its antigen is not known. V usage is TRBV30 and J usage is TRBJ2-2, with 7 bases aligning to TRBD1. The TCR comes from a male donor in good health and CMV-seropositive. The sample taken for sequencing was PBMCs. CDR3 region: CAWINRGAGELFF. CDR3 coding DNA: TGTGCCTGGATAAACAGGGGCGCCGGGGAGCTGTTTTTT.